This TCR beta chain was observed in a study of a mutant IDH1 vaccine in newly diagnosed glioma. Study overall: Vaccinations were initiated 4-6 weeks following radiotherapy alone, or were given together with temozolomide cycles. Males made up roughly 60% and females roughly 40% of treated patients, whose mean age was 40.4 years. At week 35 came visit V12, and visit V13 followed at week 47.

Clones were read by immunoSEQ multiplex PCR, and TCRdb kept only the in-frame ones, dropping some. This table holds 30,000 to 40,000 clones, roughly 80% found once. Between the trimmed V and J ends, which lost 4 bases and 10 bases, there was a span of 24 bases. From germline, CDR1 is SGHRS and CDR2 YFSETQ. The CDR3 has 15 residues. With respect to this clone: Its antigen remains unknown.

Time point here: week 35, safety follow-up. Doses consisted of 300 ug of mutant IDH1 20-mer peptide each, paired with topical imiquimod. This clonotype originated in a woman between 18 and 29 years old with glioma. The chain is built from TRBV5-1 and TRBJ2-7; maybe TRBD1 (6 bases). Here the sequenced sample was PBMCs, taken from a glioma patient whose treatment included an IDH1 peptide vaccine. CDR3 sequence: CASSQPGGQQFDQYF. The CDR3 coding sequence is TGCGCCAGCAGCCAGCCAGGAGGACAGCAGTTTGATCAGTACTTC.